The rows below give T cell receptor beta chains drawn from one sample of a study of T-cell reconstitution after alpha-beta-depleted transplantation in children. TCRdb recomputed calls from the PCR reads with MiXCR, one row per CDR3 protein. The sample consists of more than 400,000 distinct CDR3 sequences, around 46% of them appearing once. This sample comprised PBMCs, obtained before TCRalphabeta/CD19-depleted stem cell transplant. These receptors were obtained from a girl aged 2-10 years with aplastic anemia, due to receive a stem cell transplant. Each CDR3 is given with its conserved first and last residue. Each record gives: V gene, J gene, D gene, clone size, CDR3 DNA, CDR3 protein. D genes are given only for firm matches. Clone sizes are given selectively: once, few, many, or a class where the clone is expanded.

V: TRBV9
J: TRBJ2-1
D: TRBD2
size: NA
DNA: TGTGCCAGCAGCGTAGTTTCGGCGGGGGGGGAGCAGTTCTTC
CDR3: CASSVVSAGGEQFF

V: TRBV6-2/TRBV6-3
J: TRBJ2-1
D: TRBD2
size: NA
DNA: TGTGCCAGCAGCCCTCCTGACACTAGCGCGACCTACAATGAGCAGTTCTTC
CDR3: CASSPPDTSATYNEQFF

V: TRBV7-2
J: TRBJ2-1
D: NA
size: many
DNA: TGTGCCAGCAGCTTAGGTGGGGGTTTGAGGAACAATGAGCAGTTCTTC
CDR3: CASSLGGGLRNNEQFF

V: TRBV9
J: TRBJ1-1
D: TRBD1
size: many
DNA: TGTGCCAGCAATCGACAGGGGTTGAACACTGAAGCTTTCTTT
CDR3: CASNRQGLNTEAFF

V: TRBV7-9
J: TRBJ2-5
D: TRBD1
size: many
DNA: TGTGCCAGCAGCCGGACAGGGGAAATTTTCCGAGAGACCCAGTACTTC
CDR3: CASSRTGEIFRETQYF

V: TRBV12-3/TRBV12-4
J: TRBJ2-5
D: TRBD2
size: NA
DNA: TGTGCCAGCAGTATGCGGGAGAGCGCCCAGTACTTC
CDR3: CASSMRESAQYF

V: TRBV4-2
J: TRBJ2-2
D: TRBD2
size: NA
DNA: TGTGCCAGCAGCCTTAGCGGGAGCGAGGCCGGGGAGCTGTTTTTT
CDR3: CASSLSGSEAGELFF

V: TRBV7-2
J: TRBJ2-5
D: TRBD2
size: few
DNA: TGTGCCAGCAGCCCTCGACTGAGCGGGGGGACCCAGTACTTC
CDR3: CASSPRLSGGTQYF

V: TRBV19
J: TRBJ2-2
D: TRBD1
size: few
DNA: TGTGCCAGTAGTGACAGGGCGAACACCGGGGAGCTGTTTTTT
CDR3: CASSDRANTGELFF

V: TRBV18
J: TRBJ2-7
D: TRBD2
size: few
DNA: TGTGCCAGCTCACCACGTGACGGGAGGGCCGGCGAGCAGTACTTC
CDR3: CASSPRDGRAGEQYF

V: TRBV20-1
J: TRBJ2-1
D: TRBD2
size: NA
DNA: TGCAGTGCTAGCCCCTTAGCGGGGGGGAACGATGAGCAGTTCTTC
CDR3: CSASPLAGGNDEQFF

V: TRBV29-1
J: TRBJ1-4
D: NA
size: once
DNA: TGCAGCGTCGGACAGAGGGGGAATGAAAAACTGTTTTTT
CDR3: CSVGQRGNEKLFF

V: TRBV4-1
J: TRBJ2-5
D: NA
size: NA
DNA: TGCGCCAGCAGCCTCTCGGGACCTTCGGGGGAGACCCAGTACTTC
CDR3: CASSLSGPSGETQYF

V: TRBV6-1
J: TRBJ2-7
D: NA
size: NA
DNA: TGTGCCAGCAGGCTGAGGGGTGGAAGCTCCTACGAGCAGTACTTC
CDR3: CASRLRGGSSYEQYF

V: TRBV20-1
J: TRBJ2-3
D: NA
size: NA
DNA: TGCAGTGCCGCAGATCGACGGGGTGGGGCAGATACGCAGTATTTT
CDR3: CSAADRRGGADTQYF

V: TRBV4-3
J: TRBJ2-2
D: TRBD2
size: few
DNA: TGCGCCAGCAGCCAAGGGGGGATAGCGGGGACCGGGGAGCTGTTTTTT
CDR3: CASSQGGIAGTGELFF

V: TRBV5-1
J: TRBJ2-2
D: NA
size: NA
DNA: TGCGCCAGCAGCTTGGGACCGACGAACACCGGGGAGCTGTTTTTT
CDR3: CASSLGPTNTGELFF

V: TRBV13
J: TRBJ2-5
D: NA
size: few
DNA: TGTGCCAGCAGCTTACATGAAGAGACCCAGTACTTC
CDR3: CASSLHEETQYF

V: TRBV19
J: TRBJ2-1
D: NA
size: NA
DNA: TGTGCCAGTAGTATAGCCCTTATCAATGAGCAGTTCTTC
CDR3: CASSIALINEQFF

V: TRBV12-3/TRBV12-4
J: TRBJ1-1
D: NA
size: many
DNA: TGTGCCAGCAGTTTCGCGCAGGCCCGGCCCGCAGCTTTCTTT
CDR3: CASSFAQARPAAFF

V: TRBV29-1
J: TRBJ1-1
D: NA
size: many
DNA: TGCAGCGTTGAATTGCTCAAGGGGGGGAACACTGAAGCTTTCTTT
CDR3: CSVELLKGGNTEAFF

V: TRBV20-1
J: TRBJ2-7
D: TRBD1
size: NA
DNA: TGCAGTGCCTCCGGGACAGGGTTAACCTACGAGCAGTACTTC
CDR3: CSASGTGLTYEQYF

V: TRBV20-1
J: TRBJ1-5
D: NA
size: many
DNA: TGCAGCGCGGGACAAAACAATCAGCCCCAGCATTTT
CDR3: CSAGQNNQPQHF

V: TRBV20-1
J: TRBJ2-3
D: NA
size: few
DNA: TGCAGTGCTAGAGATACGGAGGCTCGGGCGGATACGCAGTATTTT
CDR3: CSARDTEARADTQYF

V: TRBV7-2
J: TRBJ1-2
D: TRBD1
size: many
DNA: TGTGCCAGCAGCGCCGGGACAGGGAGGAGCTATGGCTACACCTTC
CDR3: CASSAGTGRSYGYTF

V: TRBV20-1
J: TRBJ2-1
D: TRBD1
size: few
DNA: TGCAGTGCTCTCTACACCGGGACAGGGGCCTCCAAGCAGTTCTTC
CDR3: CSALYTGTGASKQFF

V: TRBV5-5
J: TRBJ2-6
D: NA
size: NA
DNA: TGTGCCAGCAGCCCTCGGGGAGGTCTCTCTGGGGCCAACGTCCTGACTTTC
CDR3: CASSPRGGLSGANVLTF

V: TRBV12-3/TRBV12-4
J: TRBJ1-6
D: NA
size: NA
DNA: TGTGCCAGCAGTCTTAGACAGGATTCACCCCTCCACTTT
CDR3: CASSLRQDSPLHF

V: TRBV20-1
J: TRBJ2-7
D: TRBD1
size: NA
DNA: TGCAGTGCCCCCCGGGGACAGCGGACCTACGAGCAGTACTTC
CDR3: CSAPRGQRTYEQYF

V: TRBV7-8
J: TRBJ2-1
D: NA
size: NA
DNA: TGTGCCAGCAGCCCAGAGGATGGGTCCTACAATGAGCAGTTCTTC
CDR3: CASSPEDGSYNEQFF

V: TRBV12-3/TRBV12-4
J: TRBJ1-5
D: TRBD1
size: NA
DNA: TGTGCCAGCAATATTCCGTCTTGCGACAGGGACCGGGAGCCCCAGCATTTT
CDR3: CASNIPSCDRDREPQHF

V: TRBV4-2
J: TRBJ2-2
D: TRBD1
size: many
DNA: TGTGCCAGCGTTGACAGGGGGAACACCGGGGAGCTGTTTTTT
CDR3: CASVDRGNTGELFF

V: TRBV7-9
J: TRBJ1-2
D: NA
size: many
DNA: TGTGCCAGCAGCCTACCGACGGAAAACTATGGCTACACCTTC
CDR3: CASSLPTENYGYTF

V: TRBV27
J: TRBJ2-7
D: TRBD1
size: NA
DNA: TGTGCCAGCAGCTACAGGGGCCTTAGCTCCTACGAGCAGTACTTC
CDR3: CASSYRGLSSYEQYF

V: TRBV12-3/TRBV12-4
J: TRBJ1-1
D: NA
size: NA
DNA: TGTGCCAGCAGTAGGGACACGGTGAACACTGAAGCTTTCTTT
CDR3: CASSRDTVNTEAFF

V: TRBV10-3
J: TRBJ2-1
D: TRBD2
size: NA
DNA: TGTGCCATCAGTGAGTCCCCTAGCGGGGGAGATGAGCAGTTCTTC
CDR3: CAISESPSGGDEQFF

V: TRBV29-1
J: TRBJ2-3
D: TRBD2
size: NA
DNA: TGCAGCGTTGACACGCGGGAGGGTTTAGATACGCAGTATTTT
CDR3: CSVDTREGLDTQYF

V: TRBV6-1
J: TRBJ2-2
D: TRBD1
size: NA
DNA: TGTGCCAGCAGACAACAGGGGGCGCTTCCCGGGGAGCTGTTTTTT
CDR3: CASRQQGALPGELFF

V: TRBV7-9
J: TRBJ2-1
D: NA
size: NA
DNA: TGTGCCAGCAGACGGCAGGGGGGCTACAATGAGCAGTTCTTC
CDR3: CASRRQGGYNEQFF

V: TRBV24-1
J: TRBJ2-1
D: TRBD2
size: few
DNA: TGTGCCACCAGGGCGGGAGGGCCCTACAATGAGCAGTTCTTC
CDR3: CATRAGGPYNEQFF

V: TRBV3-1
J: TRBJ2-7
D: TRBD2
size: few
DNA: TGTGCCAGCAGCCGCCCTGGAGGGACGGGGGGGGACGAGCAGTACTTC
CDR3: CASSRPGGTGGDEQYF